Presented here are 18 T cell receptor beta chains from one specimen sequenced in a study of T cells after yellow fever vaccination. Each CDR3 protein gets one entry after TCRdb re-called the 5' RACE reads with MiXCR. Of tens of thousands of distinct CDR3 sequences in the sample, approximately 7.5% were seen once. The specimen was CD8+ T cells sorted from PBMCs, collected on the day of the yellow fever booster vaccination. Receptor source: a man aged 25 to 40 who received the YFV17D yellow fever vaccine.

The chain couples TRBV4-3 to TRBJ2-5; D unresolved. Trimming pared 4 bases from V and 0 bases from J, leaving 9 bases between. The CDR3 is 14 residues long. The germline V gene encodes CDR1 LGHNA and CDR2 YSLEER. The CDR3 nucleotides are TGCGCCAGCAGCCGAAACAGCTACCAAGAGACCCAGTACTTC. Translated, it gives CASSRNSYQETQYF.

The rearrangement uses TRBV7-6 and TRBJ2-1; 7 nucleotides line up with TRBD2. The CDR3 has 14 residues. Germline lookup yields CDR1 SGHVS and CDR2 FNYEAQ. J was trimmed by 6 bases and V by 5 bases; bases with no gene match: 7. The CDR3 sequence: CASSHGGSINEQFF. The DNA for the CDR3 is TGTGCCAGCAGCCACGGGGGGAGTATCAATGAGCAGTTCTTC. The whole variable domain, remainder taken from reference TRBV7-6 and TRBJ2-1, is GAGVSQSPRYKVTKRGQDVALRCDPISGHVSLYWYRQALGQGPEFLTYFNYEAQQDKSGLPNDRFSAERPEGSISTLTIQRTEQRDSAMYRCASSHGGSINEQFFGPGTRLTVL.

The rearrangement links TRBV11-2 to TRBJ2-1, with 9 bases lining up with TRBD2. V lost 6 bases and J lost 2; bases outside the gene matches: 14. The CDR3 is 18 residues long. Germline assignment: CDR1 SGHAT and CDR2 FQNNGV. In nucleotides, the CDR3 is TGTGCCAGCAGTCTTGCCTCCCAGCTAGCGGGAACCTACAATGAGCAGTTCTTC. Translating gives CASSLASQLAGTYNEQFF.

This clonotype showed up many times. The J gene is TRBJ2-5, the V gene TRBV6-5; D remains ambiguous. In germline, CDR1 is MNHEY, CDR2 SVGAGI. The V end was cut by 6 bases, the J end by 5 bases, with 7 bases between. The CDR3 has 11 amino acids. The CDR3 loop reads CASRTWETQYF. Here the CDR3 DNA reads TGTGCCAGCAGGACCTGGGAGACCCAGTACTTC.

Note on this clonotype: A single base separates this from a much larger clone, so it may be a read error. The V and J genes are TRBV3-1 and TRBJ2-7; no definite D call. Trimming cost V 1 base and J 1 base, with 8 bases left between them. Germline CDR1 LGHDT, CDR2 YNNKEL (reference sequence). This CDR3 comprises 14 residues. The CDR3 DNA sequence: TGTGCCAGCAGCCAAGGGCAGGAGTCCTACGAGCAGTACTTC. It translates to CASSQGQESYEQYF.

This clonotype was detected ten times or more. This chain connects TRBV24-1 to TRBJ2-1; 9 bases are shared with TRBD2. There are 16 residues in the CDR3. V was pared by 1 base and J by 4 bases, with 4 bases of the junction left unmatched. Germline V gene data show CDR1 as KGHDR and CDR2 as SFDVKD. The CDR3 reads CATSDFGLAGYNEQFF. The CDR3 DNA reads TGTGCCACCAGTGATTTCGGGCTAGCGGGGTACAATGAGCAGTTCTTC.

By sample share, this clonotype is medium-sized. This chain connects TRBV7-2 to TRBJ1-1; D is ambiguous. Trimming pared 1 base from V and 5 bases from J, leaving 8 bases between. The CDR3 is 13 residues long. Germline CDR1 reads SGHTA; CDR2 reads FQGNSA. CDR3 residues: CASSLGYGTEAFF. DNA for the CDR3: TGTGCCAGCAGCTTAGGATACGGAACTGAAGCTTTCTTT.

In its sample, this clonotype was seen a few times. This chain joins TRBV6-1 and TRBJ1-3; the D gene is possibly TRBD1 (6 bases). The germline V gene has CDR1 MNHNS and CDR2 SASEGT. Between the trimmed V and J ends, which lost 7 bases and 11 bases, there was a span of 21 bases. The CDR3 is made up of 14 amino acids. The CDR3 nucleotides read TGTGCCAGCAATACAGGGACCTACGAGATAGCCATATATTTT. It translates to CASNTGTYEIAIYF.

The chain combines TRBV25-1 with TRBJ2-3, with unresolved D. This CDR3 spans 14 amino acids. V shed 1 base and J shed 2 bases, with 7 bases lying between them. CDR1 is MGHDK, CDR2 SYGVNS, per germline. In DNA form, the CDR3 reads TGTGCCAGCAGTGAATCGAGCCTCACAGATACGCAGTATTTT. It is translated as CASSESSLTDTQYF.

This clonotype was observed many times. J is TRBJ2-5 and V is TRBV27; TRBD2 matches 8 bases. Losses at the gene ends were 2 bases for V and 4 bases for J; bases not matched to a gene: 3. This CDR3 spans 14 amino acids. Germline-derived CDR1 and CDR2 are MNHEY and SMNVEV (reference sequence). The CDR3 region has the DNA TGTGCCAGCAGTTTAGCGGGAGGAGGAGAGACCCAGTACTTC. It yields the protein CASSLAGGGETQYF.

This clonotype was observed a handful of times. The chain is built from TRBV7-6 and TRBJ1-2; unclear D gene. The CDR3 length is 13 residues. Germline CDR1 SGHVS, CDR2 FNYEAQ. V lost 2 bases and J 6 bases, leaving 10 bases between the germline ends. CDR3: CASSLSGSDGYTF. The CDR3 DNA reads TGTGCCAGCAGCTTATCGGGGTCGGATGGCTACACCTTC.

The CDR3 spells CASSLPVLGLESTDTQYF. The CDR3 DNA follows: TGTGCCAGCAGTTTACCAGTACTGGGACTAGAAAGCACAGATACGCAGTATTTT. The rearrangement links TRBV28 to TRBJ2-3, with 8 bases matching TRBD2. In germline, CDR1 is MDHEN, CDR2 SYDVKM. The length of the CDR3 is 18 residues. Trimming removed 2 bases from V and 0 bases from J; junction bases left unmatched: 10.

This clonotype was observed a handful of times. The V gene is TRBV20-1, the J gene TRBJ2-7; D remains unclear. CDR1 is DFQATT and CDR2 is SNEGSKA in the germline V gene (reference sequence). The CDR3 has 11 amino acids. V was shortened by 2 bases and J by 2 bases, with 4 bases between the two germline ends. This chain's CDR3 is CSARLAYEQYF. CDR3 coding DNA: TGCAGTGCTAGACTAGCCTACGAGCAGTACTTC.

The DNA of the CDR3 is TGCAGCGTCGAGACAGGGGCCAAAAACATTCAGTACTTC. Amino acid sequence: CSVETGAKNIQYF. This chain links TRBV29-1 with TRBJ2-4, with 7 bases matching TRBD1. The CDR3 is 13 residues long. Germline assignment: CDR1 SQVTM and CDR2 ANQGSEA. V dropped 6 bases and J dropped 1; count of bases not matched to a gene: 3.

This clonotype was picked up many times. The gene calls are TRBV4-3 and TRBJ2-3; TRBD2 aligns across 7 bases. This CDR3 is 14 amino acids long. Germline V gene data show CDR1 as LGHNA and CDR2 as YSLEER. V was pared by 8 bases and J by 6 bases, with 11 bases of the junction left unmatched. The CDR3 is CASGRGGSSDTQYF. DNA for the CDR3: TGCGCCAGCGGCCGGGGCGGGAGCTCCGATACGCAGTATTTT.

The table lists this clonotype with a few counts. At one end the junction does not follow the germline gene, possibly because of a read error. J is TRBJ2-3 and V is TRBV7-7; 7 nucleotides match TRBD1. The germline V gene has CDR1 SSHAT and CDR2 FNYEAQ (reference sequence). The CDR3 spans 16 residues. The CDR3 region is CASSQGRGSSTDTQYF. Written as DNA, the CDR3 is TGTGCTAGCAGTCAAGGCAGGGGGTCTAGCACAGATACGCAGTATTTT.

This clonotype has more than one count but fewer than ten. This rearrangement joins TRBV7-9 to TRBJ2-1; 9 nucleotides align to TRBD2. Germline V gene sequence: CDR1 SEHNR, CDR2 FQNEAQ (reference sequence). The length of the CDR3 is 16 residues. Germline trimming cut 5 bases from V and 7 bases from J; bases unmatched to any gene: 12. The CDR3 loop is CASSLLAGDFFNEQFF. Written as DNA, the CDR3 is TGTGCCAGCAGCCTATTAGCGGGAGACTTTTTTAATGAGCAGTTCTTC.

This clonotype was recorded many times. CDR3 sequence reads: CASSQDTRLAVTGELFF. The CDR3 DNA follows: TGTGCCAGCAGCCAAGATACTAGACTAGCGGTCACCGGGGAGCTGTTTTTT. The chain combines TRBV3-1 with TRBJ2-2; 9 nucleotides agree with TRBD2. J gave up 4 bases and V 0 bases, and 6 bases lay outside the gene matches. The germline gives CDR1 LGHDT, CDR2 YNNKEL (reference sequence). The CDR3 totals 17 residues.